Included here is one T cell receptor (beta chain) sequence, with context. The antigen is undetermined. This sample is part of a study of cytomegalovirus exposure and HLA in healthy donors. Study-wide results and caveats: In a later analysis, donors in an Asian-associated ancestry cluster reportedly had fewer N-insertions in productive TCRs than the cohort mean. Most CMV-associated TCR beta chains appeared HLA-restricted in a later analysis. Within an earlier analysis, most TCR beta V segments proved productive either about 90% or about 30% of the time.

This CDR3 has 13 residues. V was clipped by 6 bases and J by 7 bases; unmatched bases: 2. Germline CDR1 is LNHDA and CDR2 is SQIVND (reference sequence). PCR amplification relied on 60 Vbeta primers (plus 13 Jbeta primers). Profiled with immunoSEQ multiplex PCR; TCRdb holds only in-frame clones, not every one. There are approximately 150,000 clones in the sample; roughly four fifths occur only once, and roughly 3.5% lies in the top ten. This clonotype originated in a male donor in good health and CMV-seronegative. The sample comprised PBMCs. The rearrangement joins TRBV19 to TRBJ1-6; 8 nucleotides agree with TRBD1. DNA for the CDR3: TGTGCCAGTAGCCGGACAGGGAATTCACCCCTCCACTTT. Its protein is CASSRTGNSPLHF.